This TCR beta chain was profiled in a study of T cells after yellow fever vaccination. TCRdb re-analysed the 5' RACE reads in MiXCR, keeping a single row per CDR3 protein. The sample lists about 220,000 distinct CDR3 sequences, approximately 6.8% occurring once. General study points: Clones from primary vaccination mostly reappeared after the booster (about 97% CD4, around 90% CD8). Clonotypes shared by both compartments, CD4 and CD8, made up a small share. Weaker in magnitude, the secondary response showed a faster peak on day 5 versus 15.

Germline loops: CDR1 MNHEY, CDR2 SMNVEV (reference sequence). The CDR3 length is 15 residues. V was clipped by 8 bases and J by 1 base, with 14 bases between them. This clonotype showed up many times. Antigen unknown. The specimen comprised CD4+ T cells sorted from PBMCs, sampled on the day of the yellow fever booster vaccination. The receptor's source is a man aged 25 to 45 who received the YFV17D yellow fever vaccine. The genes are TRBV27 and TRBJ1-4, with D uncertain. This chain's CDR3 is CASSRGLQTNEKLFF. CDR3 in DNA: TGTGCCAGCTCGCGCGGTCTGCAAACTAATGAAAAACTGTTTTTT.